This T cell receptor (beta chain) derives from a study of cytomegalovirus exposure and HLA in healthy donors. V was cut by 0 bases and J by 5 bases, with 11 bases left in between. Germline V gene sequence: CDR1 SGDLS, CDR2 YYNGEE. The CDR3 is made up of 15 amino acids. The PCR made use of 60 Vbeta and 13 Jbeta primers. TCRdb's table, derived via immunoSEQ multiplex PCR, lists solely in-frame clones and lacks some. Of about 98,000 clones listed, around four fifths are singletons. The receptor was derived from a female donor in good health and CMV-seropositive. Source material: PBMCs. The chain employs TRBV9 and TRBJ1-4, with D unclear. The chain's CDR3 is CASSVDQRANEKLFF. In DNA form, the CDR3 reads TGTGCCAGCAGCGTAGATCAGCGTGCCAATGAAAAACTGTTTTTT. Variable domain in full (rest from reference TRBV9 and TRBJ1-4): DSGVTQTPKHLITATGQRVTLRCSPRSGDLSVYWYQQSLDQGLQFLIQYYNGEERAKGNILERFSAQQFPDLHSELNLSSLELGDSALYFCASSVDQRANEKLFFGSGTQLSVL.